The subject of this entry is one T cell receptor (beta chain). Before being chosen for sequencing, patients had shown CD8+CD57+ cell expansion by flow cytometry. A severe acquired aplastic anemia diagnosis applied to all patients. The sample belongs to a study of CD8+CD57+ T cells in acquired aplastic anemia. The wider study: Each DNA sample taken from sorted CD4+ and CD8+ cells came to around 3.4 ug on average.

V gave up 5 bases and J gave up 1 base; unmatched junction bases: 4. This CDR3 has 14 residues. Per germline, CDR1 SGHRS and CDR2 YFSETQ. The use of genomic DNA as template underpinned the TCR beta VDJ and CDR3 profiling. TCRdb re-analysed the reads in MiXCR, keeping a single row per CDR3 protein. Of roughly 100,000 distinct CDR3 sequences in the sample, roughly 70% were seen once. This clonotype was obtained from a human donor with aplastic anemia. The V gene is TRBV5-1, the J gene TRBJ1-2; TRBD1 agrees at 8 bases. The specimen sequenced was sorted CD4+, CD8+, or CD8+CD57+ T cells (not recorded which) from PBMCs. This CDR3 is CASSSGGDNYGYTF. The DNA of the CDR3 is TGCGCCAGCAGTTCAGGGGGCGATAACTATGGCTACACCTTC. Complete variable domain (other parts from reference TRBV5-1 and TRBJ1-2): KAGVTQTPRYLIKTRGQQVTLSCSPISGHRSVSWYQQTPGQGLQFLFEYFSETQRNKGNFPGRFSGRQFSNSRSEMNVSTLELGDSALYLCASSSGGDNYGYTFGSGTRLTVV.